The clone carrying this T cell receptor beta chain was counted once. Its antigen is unknown. The data originate from a study of prognosis after radiotherapy for stage I lung cancer. For the study at large: SBRT radiotherapy comprised 3 to 5 fractions at a biologically effective dose of at least 100 Gy. Concurrent therapy with stereotactic body radiotherapy was received by no patient. General observations from the study: Among patients who developed distant metastases, Shannon entropy after stereotactic body radiation therapy was lower. Frequencies of TRBV and TRBJ gene use reportedly varied by whether patients had metastases.

CDR1 and CDR2 from the germline V gene are ENHRY and SYGVKD. The CDR3 runs 13 residues. Trimming cost V 0 bases and J 13 bases; bases outside gene matches: 6. The study amplified the TCR beta CDR3 region from genomic DNA. This amplification was carried out by two rounds of multiplex PCR. For every TRBV and TRBJ gene, a specific primer was used in first-round PCR. TCRdb re-called the multiplex PCR reads through MiXCR, storing one row per CDR3 protein. The repertoire has 20,000 to 30,000 distinct CDR3 sequences, about 41% of them found once; the top ten carry around a third. The V and J genes are TRBV10-3 and TRBJ2-4; 7 bases align to TRBD1. This TCR derives from a donor of 50 years or more with non-small cell lung cancer. This material consisted of PBMCs, taken before or after stereotactic body radiation therapy (not recorded which). The CDR3 bases are TGTGCCATCAGTGAGTCTGTTCAGACAGGGCAGTACTTC. Translated: CAISESVQTGQYF.